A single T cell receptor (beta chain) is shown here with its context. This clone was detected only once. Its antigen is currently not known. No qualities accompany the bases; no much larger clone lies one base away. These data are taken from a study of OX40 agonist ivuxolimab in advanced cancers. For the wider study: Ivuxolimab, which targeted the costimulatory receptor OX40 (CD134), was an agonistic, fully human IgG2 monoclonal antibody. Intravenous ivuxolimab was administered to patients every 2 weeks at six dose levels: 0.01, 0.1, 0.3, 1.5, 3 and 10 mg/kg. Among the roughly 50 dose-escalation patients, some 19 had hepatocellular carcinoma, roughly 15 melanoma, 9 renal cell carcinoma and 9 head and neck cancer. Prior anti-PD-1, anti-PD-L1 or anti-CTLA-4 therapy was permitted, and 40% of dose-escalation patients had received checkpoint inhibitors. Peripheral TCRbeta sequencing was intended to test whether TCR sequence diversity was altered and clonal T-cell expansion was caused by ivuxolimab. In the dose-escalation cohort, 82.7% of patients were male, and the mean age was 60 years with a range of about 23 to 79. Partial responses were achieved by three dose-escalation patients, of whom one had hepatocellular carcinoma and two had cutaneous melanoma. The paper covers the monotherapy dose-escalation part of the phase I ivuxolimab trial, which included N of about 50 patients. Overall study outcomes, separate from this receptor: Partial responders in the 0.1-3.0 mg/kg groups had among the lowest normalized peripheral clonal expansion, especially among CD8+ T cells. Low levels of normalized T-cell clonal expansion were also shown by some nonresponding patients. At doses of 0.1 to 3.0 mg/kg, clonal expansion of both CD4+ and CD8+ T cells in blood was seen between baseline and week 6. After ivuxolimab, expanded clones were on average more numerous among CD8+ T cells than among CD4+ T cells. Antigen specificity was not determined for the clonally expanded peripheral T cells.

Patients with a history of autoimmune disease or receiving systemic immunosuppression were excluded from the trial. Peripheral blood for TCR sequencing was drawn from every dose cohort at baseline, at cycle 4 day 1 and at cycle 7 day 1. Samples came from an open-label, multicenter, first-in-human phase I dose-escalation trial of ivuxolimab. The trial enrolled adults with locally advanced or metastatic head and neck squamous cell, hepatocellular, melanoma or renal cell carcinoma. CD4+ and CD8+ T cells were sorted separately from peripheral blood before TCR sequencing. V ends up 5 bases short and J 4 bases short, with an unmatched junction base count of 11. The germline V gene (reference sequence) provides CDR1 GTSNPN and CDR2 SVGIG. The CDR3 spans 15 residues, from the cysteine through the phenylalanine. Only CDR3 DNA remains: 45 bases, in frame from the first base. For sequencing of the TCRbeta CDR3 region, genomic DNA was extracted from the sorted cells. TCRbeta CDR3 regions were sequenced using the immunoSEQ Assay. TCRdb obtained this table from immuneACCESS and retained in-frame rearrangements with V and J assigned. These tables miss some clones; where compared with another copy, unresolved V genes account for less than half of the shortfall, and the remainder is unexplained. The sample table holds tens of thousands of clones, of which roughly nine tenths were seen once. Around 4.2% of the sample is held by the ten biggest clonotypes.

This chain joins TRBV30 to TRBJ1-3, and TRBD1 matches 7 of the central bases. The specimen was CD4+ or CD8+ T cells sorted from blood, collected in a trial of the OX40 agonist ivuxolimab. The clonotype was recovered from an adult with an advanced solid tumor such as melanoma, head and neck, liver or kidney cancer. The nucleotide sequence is TGTGCCTGGGGAACAGGGGTGGTGAGAGGAAACACCATATATTTT. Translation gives CAWGTGVVRGNTIYF. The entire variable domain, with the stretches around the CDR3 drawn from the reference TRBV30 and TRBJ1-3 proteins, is SQTIHQWPATLVQPVGSPLSLECTVEGTSNPNLYWYRQAAGRGLQLLFYSVGIGQISSEVPQNLSASRPQDRQFILSSKKLLLSDSGFYLCAWGTGVVRGNTIYFGEGSWLTVV.